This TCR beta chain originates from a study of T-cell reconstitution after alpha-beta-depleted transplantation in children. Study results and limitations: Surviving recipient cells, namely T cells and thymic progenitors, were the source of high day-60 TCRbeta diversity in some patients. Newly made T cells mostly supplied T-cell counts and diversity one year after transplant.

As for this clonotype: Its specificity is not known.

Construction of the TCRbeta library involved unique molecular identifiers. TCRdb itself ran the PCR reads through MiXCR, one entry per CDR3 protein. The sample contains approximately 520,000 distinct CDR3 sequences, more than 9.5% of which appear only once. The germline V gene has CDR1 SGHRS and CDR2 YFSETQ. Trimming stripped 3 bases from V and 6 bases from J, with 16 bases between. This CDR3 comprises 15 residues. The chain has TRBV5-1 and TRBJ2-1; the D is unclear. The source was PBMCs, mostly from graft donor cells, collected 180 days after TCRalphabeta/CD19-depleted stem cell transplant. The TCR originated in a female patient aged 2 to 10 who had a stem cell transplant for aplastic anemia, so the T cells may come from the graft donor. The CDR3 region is CASSSPSHISNEQFF. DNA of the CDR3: TGCGCCAGCAGCTCGCCCAGTCATATATCCAATGAGCAGTTCTTC.